This T cell receptor beta chain was documented in a study of T cells after yellow fever vaccination. This clonotype was recorded many times. Antigen: not known. TCRdb re-called the 5' RACE reads with MiXCR, one entry per CDR3 protein. The sample yields some 100,000 distinct CDR3 sequences, 7.2% seen once. Study-level findings and limits: Only a minor proportion of clonotypes was detected across both CD4 and CD8 compartments. Researchers report a weaker secondary response that nonetheless peaked faster, day 5 versus 15. Booster sampling recovered most clones from primary vaccination (under 98% CD4, approximately 90% CD8).

The starting material was CD4+ T cells sorted from PBMCs, obtained roughly 46 days after the first yellow fever vaccination. The TCR was taken from a man in his late teens or twenties who received the YFV17D yellow fever vaccine.

The CDR3 spells CASSPQNSFNTGELFF. The DNA for the CDR3 is TGTGCCAGCTCACCACAAAACAGCTTTAACACCGGGGAGCTGTTTTTT. V usage is TRBV18 and J usage is TRBJ2-2; unclear D gene. The CDR3 has 16 amino acids. Germline V gene sequence: CDR1 KGHSH, CDR2 LQKENI. The ends were cut back, 1 base at V and 2 bases at J, with 11 bases in the middle.